The 14 T cell receptor beta chains reported below all come from one sample, sequenced in a study of regulatory T cells in long-lasting Graves disease. Arm-PCR of CDR3 regions and iRepertoire HTBI primers were the basis on which TCR beta libraries were built. TCRdb recomputed calls from the multiplex PCR reads with MiXCR, one row per CDR3 protein. This table holds around 510,000 distinct CDR3 sequences, roughly 20% found once. Time point here: persistent/refractory GD, antithyroid drugs over 5 years with positive TRAb. Extracted PBMC RNA gave rise to the TCR library. The sequencing used peripheral blood mononuclear cells (PBMCs), collected when the disease was refractory, from a patient treated with antithyroid drugs. The receptors were gathered from a female donor with Graves disease.

This chain connects TRBV5-1 to TRBJ2-7, with D hard to call. V shed 1 base and J shed 0 bases, with 8 bases lying between them. CDR3 length equals 14 residues. The germline gives CDR1 SGHRS, CDR2 YFSETQ. The CDR3 region has the DNA TGCGCCAGCAGCTTGTGGTCGAGCTCCTACGAGCAGTACTTC. Its translation is CASSLWSSSYEQYF.

The chain combines TRBV4-2 with TRBJ1-4; D gene ambiguous. CDR3 length equals 13 residues. The ends were cut back, 4 bases at V and 8 bases at J, with 11 bases in the middle. Germline lookup yields CDR1 LGHNA and CDR2 YNFKEQ. CDR3 nucleotide sequence: TGTGCCAGCAGCCCAAGATCTGAAGAAAAACTGTTTTTT. Translation: CASSPRSEEKLFF.

Only one count was recorded for this clonotype. The rearrangement links TRBV7-9 to TRBJ2-7, with D unresolved. This CDR3 is built from 15 residues. Trimming removed 5 bases at V and 4 bases at J, with 18 bases between. CDR1 is SEHNR and CDR2 is FQNEAQ in the germline V gene (reference sequence). This CDR3 is CASSARSLSSYEQYF. The CDR3 DNA reads TGTGCCAGCAGCGCTAGATCGCTCTCGTCGTACGAGCAGTACTTC.

Points on this clonotype: With a much larger clone just one base away, this may be a read error. The chain carries TRBV20-1 and TRBJ2-5, with D tentatively TRBD1 (6 bases). The germline gives CDR1 DFQATT, CDR2 SNEGSKA (reference sequence). The CDR3 totals 12 residues. The CDR3 DNA is TGCGGTATCGACAGGTTACAAGAGACCCAGTACTTC. It encodes CGIDRLQETQYF.

The J gene is TRBJ1-1, the V gene TRBV7-3, with TRBD1 as a possible D gene (5 bases). This CDR3 is 16 amino acids long. Germline V CDR1 and CDR2: SGHTA, FQGTGA. V was trimmed by 5 bases and J by 4 bases, leaving 20 bases between them. CDR3 sequence reads: CASSEEGFSLGTEAFF. CDR3 bases: TGTGCCAGCAGCGAAGAGGGGTTTTCGTTGGGCACTGAAGCTTTCTTT.

This clonotype occurred a few times. Written as DNA, the CDR3 is TGTGCCAGTAGTATAAACCGGGACGGAGTATCACCCCTCCACTTT. Residues: CASSINRDGVSPLHF. The chain joins TRBV19 to TRBJ1-6, with TRBD1 as a possible D gene (5 bases). CDR1 LNHDA and CDR2 SQIVND come from the germline V gene (reference sequence). CDR3 size: 15 residues. Trimming took 2 bases from V and 10 from J, leaving 15 bases between them.

J is TRBJ1-1 and V is TRBV29-1; 8 bases match TRBD1. The CDR3 sequence is 12 residues long. Germline V lookup: CDR1 SQVTM, CDR2 ANQGSEA. The V and J ends lost 6 bases and 11 bases, in that order; junction bases with no gene match: 11. CDR3 sequence reads: CSVAVQGERAFF. The CDR3 nucleotides read TGCAGCGTCGCCGTACAGGGGGAAAGGGCTTTCTTT.

This clonotype appeared many times. This chain connects TRBV7-2 to TRBJ2-1, with a weak D call TRBD1 (5 bases). There are 14 residues in the CDR3. From germline, CDR1 is SGHTA and CDR2 FQGNSA. Deletions cut 3 bases from V and 7 bases from J, with 13 bases between. Here the CDR3 reads CASSFGHYSNEQFF. Written as DNA, the CDR3 is TGTGCCAGCAGCTTCGGACATTATTCGAATGAGCAGTTCTTC.

This clonotype was observed a single time. The junction departs from germline at one end; a sequencing error may be responsible. The chain has TRBV5-4 and TRBJ2-5, with D unresolved. With the DNA end fitting TRBJ2-1 better, the J assignment may be wrong. CDR3 length equals 14 residues. Germline lookup yields CDR1 SGHNT and CDR2 YYREEE (reference sequence). CDR3 sequence (DNA): TGTGCCAACAGCCGGGTTGGGCCCAGCAATGAGCAGTTCTTC. Translating it yields CANSRVGPSNEQFF.

Many counts were recorded for this clonotype. The CDR3 loop reads CASSEPGQGAGGYTF. DNA for the CDR3: TGTGCCAGCAGTGAACCGGGACAGGGGGCTGGAGGCTACACCTTC. The chain recombines TRBV28 with TRBJ1-2; 12 bases match TRBD1. The CDR3 is 15 residues long. Trimming removed 5 bases from V and 8 bases from J; junction bases left unmatched: 9. CDR1 is MDHEN and CDR2 is SYDVKM in the germline V gene.

As for this clonotype: One base away lies a much larger clone, so this may be a sequencing read error. The chain recombines TRBV27 with TRBJ1-2; D is unclear. V shed 5 bases and J shed 2 bases, with 21 bases lying between them. Per germline, CDR1 MNHEY and CDR2 SMNVEV (reference sequence). CDR3 size: 17 residues. CDR3 in amino acids: CASSEWKDETGNYGYTF. CDR3 bases: TGTGCCAGCAGTGAGTGGAAGGACGAAACGGGGAACTATGGCTACACCTTC.

The chain has TRBV28 and TRBJ2-3, with D tentatively TRBD1 (5 bases). Germline values: CDR1 MDHEN, CDR2 SYDVKM. The CDR3 is 13 residues long. Trimming shortened V by 5 bases and J by 5 bases, and 11 bases separated the two germline ends. The chain's CDR3 is CASSPRTQDTQYF. The CDR3 bases are TGTGCCAGCAGTCCACGGACACAAGATACGCAGTATTTT.

Many counts were recorded for this clonotype. The chain recombines TRBV7-9 with TRBJ2-5, with D perhaps TRBD1 or TRBD2 (5 bases each). Germline V gives CDR1 SEHNR, CDR2 FQNEAQ (reference sequence). CDR3 size: 14 residues. V lost 7 bases, J lost 4 bases, and 16 bases lay in between. The CDR3 loop reads CASTHPSGPETQYF. The CDR3 DNA sequence: TGTGCCAGCACCCACCCCTCGGGGCCAGAGACCCAGTACTTC.

This clonotype was counted at least ten times. The V and J genes are TRBV29-1 and TRBJ2-7; perhaps TRBD2 as D (5 bases). This CDR3 is 13 amino acids long. V was clipped by 4 bases and J by 0 bases, with 10 bases between them. Per germline, CDR1 SQVTM and CDR2 ANQGSEA. CDR3 amino acids: CSVGSGSSYEQYF. The CDR3 DNA sequence: TGCAGCGTTGGAAGCGGCAGCTCCTACGAGCAGTACTTC.